This record covers a single T cell receptor (beta chain). The record originates from a study of T cells in Graves' hyperthyroidism and ophthalmopathy. Trimming cost V 6 bases and J 3 bases; bases outside gene matches: 6. Germline V CDR1 and CDR2: LNHDA, SQIVND (reference sequence). The CDR3 has 15 amino acids. Amplified TCR beta CDR3 regions came from RNA transcripts. Initially, a first-round RT-PCR of the TCR CDR3 employed the HTBI primer set. TCRdb fed the multiplex PCR reads into MiXCR, producing one record per CDR3 protein. Found here are approximately 400,000 distinct CDR3 sequences, approximately 15% of them singletons; the top ten hold approximately 10%.

What was sequenced was blood. The rearrangement links TRBV19 to TRBJ2-2; 8 positions match TRBD2. The TCR sequence derives from an older woman with Graves' hyperthyroidism. As DNA, the CDR3 is TGTGCCAGTAGGGCGGGGACTAGAGACACCGGGGAGCTGTTTTTT. As protein: CASRAGTRDTGELFF. Combining the CDR3 with reference TRBV19 and TRBJ2-2 gives the whole variable domain DGGITQSPKYLFRKEGQNVTLSCEQNLNHDAMYWYRQDPGQGLRLIYYSQIVNDFQKGDIAEGYSVSREKKESFPLTVTSAQKNPTAFYLCASRAGTRDTGELFFGEGSRLTVL.